What follows are 20 T cell receptor beta chains derived from one specimen sequenced in a study of CD8+ T cells in alopecia areata. In each case, RNA was isolated and then reverse transcribed into cDNA as the sequencing template. The method was immunoSEQ multiplex PCR; TCRdb's version includes in-frame clones alone and lacks a portion of them. The repertoire consists of roughly 120,000 clones, with approximately 38% occurring once and the leading ten covering roughly 3.2%. Sequencing used CD4+ T cells sorted from blood. Source of these receptors: a human donor with alopecia areata.

J is TRBJ2-3 and V is TRBV5-1; 7 bases agree with TRBD1. Germline CDR1 SGHRS, CDR2 YFSETQ. This CDR3 has 13 amino acids. V trimming: 4 bases; J trimming: 4 bases; junction bases outside the gene matches: 3. The CDR3 reads CASSTQGADTQYF. The DNA for the CDR3 is TGCGCCAGCAGCACTCAGGGGGCAGATACGCAGTATTTT.

The chain is built from TRBV30 and TRBJ2-7; 9 nucleotides align to TRBD2. With 0 bases clipped from V and 3 bases from J, the junction kept 6 bases outside the gene matches. This CDR3 comprises 15 residues. The germline V gene encodes CDR1 GTSNPN and CDR2 SVGIG (reference sequence). CDR3 bases: TGTGCCTGGAGTGTGTTGGCGGGAGGGATCTACGAGCAGTACTTC. It is translated as CAWSVLAGGIYEQYF.

This rearrangement joins TRBV11-3 to TRBJ1-6; possible D gene TRBD1, 6 bases. V lost 3 bases and J lost 10, with 10 bases in between. CDR3 length equals 13 residues. The germline CDR1 and CDR2 sequences are SGHNT and YENEEA. The CDR3 region is CASSFVRGSPLHF. The CDR3 coding sequence is TGTGCCAGCAGCTTTGTCAGGGGATCACCCCTCCACTTT.

The V and J genes are TRBV25-1 and TRBJ1-2; possible D gene TRBD1, 6 bases. CDR1 is MGHDK and CDR2 is SYGVNS in the germline V gene. V was cut by 5 bases and J by 4 bases, with 8 bases left in between. The CDR3 sequence is 12 residues long. The DNA of the CDR3 is TGTGCCAGCAGTCAGGGGACCTATGGCTACACCTTC. Amino acids: CASSQGTYGYTF.

The rearrangement joins TRBV6-6 to TRBJ1-5; D gene uncertain. This CDR3 contains 11 residues. The germline V and J ends were trimmed by 6 bases and 9 bases, with 9 bases remaining between them. Germline V gene lookup returns CDR1 MNHNY and CDR2 SVGAGI (reference sequence). This CDR3 is CASSHNGPQHF. The CDR3 bases are TGTGCCAGCAGCCACAATGGGCCCCAGCATTTT.

The CDR3 region is CASRLQETQYF. CDR3 nucleotide sequence: TGTGCCAGCAGGCTACAAGAGACCCAGTACTTC. The chain uses TRBV2 and TRBJ2-5, with D unresolved. Looked up from germline, CDR1 is SNHLY and CDR2 is FYNNEI. The CDR3 is made up of 11 amino acids. The germline V and J ends were trimmed by 6 bases and 2 bases, with 4 bases remaining between them. Full variable domain (missing parts from reference TRBV2 and TRBJ2-5): EPEVTQTPSHQVTQMGQEVILRCVPISNHLYFYWYRQILGQKVEFLVSFYNNEISEKSEIFDDQFSVERPDGSNFTLKIRSTKLEDSAMYFCASRLQETQYFGPGTRLLVL.

This chain connects TRBV5-1 to TRBJ2-7; D is possibly TRBD1 (5 bases). The germline V gene has CDR1 SGHRS and CDR2 YFSETQ. This CDR3 is built from 14 residues. Between the trimmed V and J ends, which lost 2 bases and 5 bases, there was a span of 14 bases. The CDR3 is CASSLTAGQNEQYF. The CDR3 region has the DNA TGCGCCAGCAGCTTAACTGCAGGACAAAACGAGCAGTACTTC.

This clone has a handful of counts. The chain combines TRBV7-2 with TRBJ2-5; 7 bases are shared with TRBD1. CDR3 size: 14 residues. Germline CDR1 is SGHTA and CDR2 is FQGNSA. With V trimmed by 5 bases and J by 11 bases, 14 bases remained unmatched. CDR3 sequence (DNA): TGTGCCAGCAGCCCTCCCGGAGGCGACAGGGAGCAGTACTTC. This translates into CASSPPGGDREQYF. Together with reference TRBV7-2 and TRBJ2-5, the CDR3 gives the full variable domain: GAGVSQSPSNKVTEKGKDVELRCDPISGHTALYWYRQSLGQGLEFLIYFQGNSAPDKSGLPSDRFSAERTGGSVSTLTIQRTQQEDSAVYLCASSPPGGDREQYFGPGTRLLVL.

V is TRBV9 and J is TRBJ2-3, with a tentative D call TRBD2 (7 bases). The CDR3 has 16 residues. V shed 2 bases and J shed 2 bases, with 15 bases lying between them. Germline V gene sequence: CDR1 SGDLS, CDR2 YYNGEE. CDR3 DNA: TGTGCCAGCAGCGTGGGCGGGGGCCACTACACAGATACGCAGTATTTT. Translating it yields CASSVGGGHYTDTQYF.

The rearrangement uses TRBV28 and TRBJ2-5, with 7 bases identical to TRBD2. The CDR3 spans 12 residues. The germline gives CDR1 MDHEN, CDR2 SYDVKM. V shed 8 bases and J 3 bases; nucleotides not matched to a gene: 3. As DNA, the CDR3 is TGTGCCAGCGGCGGGAGAAAAGAGACCCAGTACTTC. This gives the protein CASGGRKETQYF.

V gene TRBV6-5 combines with J gene TRBJ1-1, with D hard to call. V dropped 4 bases and J dropped 3 bases, with 9 bases sitting between them. The germline V gene encodes CDR1 MNHEY and CDR2 SVGAGI. This CDR3 spans 13 amino acids. CDR3 sequence (DNA): TGTGCCAGCAGTTCCCAAGTACACACTGAAGCTTTCTTT. Translated: CASSSQVHTEAFF.

The chain carries TRBV5-1 and TRBJ2-5, with 7 positions matching TRBD1. The CDR3 has 13 amino acids. Per germline, CDR1 SGHRS and CDR2 YFSETQ. With V trimmed by 7 bases and J by 2 bases, 5 bases remained unmatched. The CDR3 coding sequence is TGCGCCAGCCCCTCACAGGGGCAAGAGACCCAGTACTTC. Protein product: CASPSQGQETQYF.

To note about this clone: One junction end disagrees with the germline gene, perhaps due to a read error. The chain links TRBV2 to TRBJ2-7, with 8 bases fitting TRBD1. Germline loops: CDR1 SNHLY, CDR2 FYNNEI. This CDR3 region has 11 residues. DNA for the CDR3: TGTGCCAGCAGGGGGGGACAGGTATCGGACTTC. Translating gives CASRGGQVSDF.

This clone was seen a handful of times. V usage is TRBV29-1 and J usage is TRBJ2-1, with a possible D match to TRBD1 (5 bases). Trimming removed 6 bases from V and 8 bases from J, with 17 bases in between. Germline V gene sequence: CDR1 SQVTM, CDR2 ANQGSEA. The CDR3 consists of 13 residues. In DNA form, the CDR3 reads TGCAGCGTGCAGGGCCGTTTACGGGATGAGCAGTTCTTC. It yields the protein CSVQGRLRDEQFF.

The chain combines TRBV28 with TRBJ1-1; D gene uncertain. V lost 10 bases and J lost 0, with 12 bases in between. From germline, CDR1 is MDHEN and CDR2 SYDVKM. The CDR3 has 13 amino acids. CDR3 DNA sequence: TGTGCCATCGCGCGTGGTATGAACACTGAAGCTTTCTTT. Protein sequence: CAIARGMNTEAFF.

This clone occurred a few times. V usage is TRBV29-1 and J usage is TRBJ1-1; D is unclear. Trimming left V 4 bases short and J 4 bases short, with 7 bases between. Germline V gene sequence: CDR1 SQVTM, CDR2 ANQGSEA. The CDR3 has 11 amino acids. CDR3 DNA: TGCAGCGTTGGGAAGGGCACTGAAGCTTTCTTT. It encodes CSVGKGTEAFF. The whole variable domain, filled in from reference TRBV29-1 and TRBJ1-1, reads SAVISQKPSRDICQRGTSLTIQCQVDSQVTMMFWYRQQPGQSLTLIATANQGSEATYESGFVIDKFPISRPNLTFSTLTVSNMSPEDSSIYLCSVGKGTEAFFGQGTRLTVV.

This clone was detected a few times. This chain uses TRBV29-1 with TRBJ1-1; 9 bases map to TRBD1. The CDR3 spans 13 residues. J was trimmed by 5 bases and V by 7 bases; bases with no gene match: 8. Germline values: CDR1 SQVTM, CDR2 ANQGSEA. The CDR3 sequence is CSAKTGGRTEAFF. CDR3 coding DNA: TGCAGCGCCAAGACAGGGGGTAGGACTGAAGCTTTCTTT.

This sequence joins TRBV4-3 and TRBJ1-2; unclear D gene. The length of the CDR3 is 14 residues. V lost 0 bases and J lost 8, with 13 bases in between. Germline values: CDR1 LGHNA, CDR2 YSLEER. The CDR3 protein is CASSQESVYRGYTF. The CDR3 nucleotides are TGCGCCAGCAGCCAAGAGTCAGTCTACCGGGGCTACACCTTC.

This chain joins TRBV7-9 and TRBJ2-7, with D possibly being TRBD2 (5 bases). Trimming removed 5 bases from V and 5 bases from J, with 10 bases in between. This CDR3 has 12 residues. Germline lookup yields CDR1 SEHNR and CDR2 FQNEAQ (reference sequence). This CDR3 reads CASSPTGNEQYF. CDR3 nucleotide sequence: TGTGCCAGCAGCCCTACGGGGAACGAGCAGTACTTC.

This clone appeared once. This chain connects TRBV27 to TRBJ2-3, with 7 bases aligning to TRBD2. The germline CDR1 and CDR2 sequences are MNHEY and SMNVEV (reference sequence). V lost 0 bases to trimming and J lost 1 base; unmatched junction nucleotides: 4. The CDR3 runs to 16 residues. In DNA, the CDR3 is TGTGCCAGCAGTTTATCTAGCGGGCCACGCACAGATACGCAGTATTTT. Encoded protein: CASSLSSGPRTDTQYF.